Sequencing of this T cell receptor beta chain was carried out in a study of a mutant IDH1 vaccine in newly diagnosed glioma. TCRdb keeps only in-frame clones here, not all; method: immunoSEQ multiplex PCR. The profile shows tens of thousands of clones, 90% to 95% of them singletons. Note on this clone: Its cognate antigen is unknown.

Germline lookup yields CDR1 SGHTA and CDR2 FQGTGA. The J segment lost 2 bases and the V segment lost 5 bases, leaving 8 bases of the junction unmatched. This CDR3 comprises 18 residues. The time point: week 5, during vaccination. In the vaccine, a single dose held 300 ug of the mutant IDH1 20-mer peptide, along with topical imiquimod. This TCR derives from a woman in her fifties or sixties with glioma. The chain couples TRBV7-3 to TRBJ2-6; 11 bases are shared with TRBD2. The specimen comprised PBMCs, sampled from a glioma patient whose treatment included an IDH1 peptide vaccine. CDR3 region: CASSNELAGDTGANVLTF. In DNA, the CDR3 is TGTGCCAGCAGCAACGAACTAGCGGGAGATACTGGGGCCAACGTCCTGACTTTC.